This paragraph covers one T cell receptor beta chain sequence. Its antigen is currently unknown. Described time point: late sampling 161 to 241 days after vaccination in a few convalescent patients. Treatment in this sample: 10-day PBMC culture with coronavirus spike peptide pools or control peptides (ViraFEST assay). This CDR3 comprises 16 residues. Germline V CDR1 and CDR2: MDHEN, SYDVKM. J lost 3 bases, V lost 2 bases, and 6 bases had no gene match. These data belong to a study of vaccination and CD4 T cells after COVID-19. At the Johns Hopkins FTIC core, DNA taken from cultured CD4+ T cells was sequenced by way of the Oncomine TCR Beta short-read assay. TCRdb fed the PCR reads into MiXCR, producing one record per CDR3 protein. Here the sample spans roughly 20,000 distinct CDR3 sequences, approximately 40% being singletons.

The source of this sequence is a human donor who had recovered from COVID-19. The chain couples TRBV28 to TRBJ2-2; 7 positions agree with TRBD1. The specimen was CD4+ T cells from blood, cultured in vitro, collected about 7 months after SARS-CoV-2 vaccination. The CDR3 reads CASSLRGRAYTGELFF. The CDR3 DNA reads as TGTGCCAGCAGTTTAAGGGGGCGGGCTTACACCGGGGAGCTGTTTTTT.